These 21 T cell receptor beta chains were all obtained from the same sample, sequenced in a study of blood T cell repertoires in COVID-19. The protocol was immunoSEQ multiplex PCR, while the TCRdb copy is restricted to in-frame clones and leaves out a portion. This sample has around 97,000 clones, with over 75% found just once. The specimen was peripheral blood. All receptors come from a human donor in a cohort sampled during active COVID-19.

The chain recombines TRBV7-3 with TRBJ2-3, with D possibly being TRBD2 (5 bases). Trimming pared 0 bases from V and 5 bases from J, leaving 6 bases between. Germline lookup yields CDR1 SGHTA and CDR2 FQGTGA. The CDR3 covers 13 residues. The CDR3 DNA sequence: TGTGCCAGCAGCTTAACTGAGGGAGATACGCAGTATTTT. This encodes CASSLTEGDTQYF.

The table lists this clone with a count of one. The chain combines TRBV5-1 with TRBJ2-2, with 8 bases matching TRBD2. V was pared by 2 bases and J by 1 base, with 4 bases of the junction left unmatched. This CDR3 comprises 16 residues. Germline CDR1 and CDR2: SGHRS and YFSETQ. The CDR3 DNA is TGCGCCAGCAGCTTTAGCGGGATTTGGAACACCGGGGAGCTGTTTTTT. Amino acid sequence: CASSFSGIWNTGELFF.

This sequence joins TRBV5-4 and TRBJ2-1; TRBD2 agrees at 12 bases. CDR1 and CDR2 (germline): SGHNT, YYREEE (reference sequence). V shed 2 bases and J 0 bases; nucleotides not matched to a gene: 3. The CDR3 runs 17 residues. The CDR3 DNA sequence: TGTGCCAGCAGCTTACAGACTAGCGGGAGCTCCTACAATGAGCAGTTCTTC. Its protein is CASSLQTSGSSYNEQFF.

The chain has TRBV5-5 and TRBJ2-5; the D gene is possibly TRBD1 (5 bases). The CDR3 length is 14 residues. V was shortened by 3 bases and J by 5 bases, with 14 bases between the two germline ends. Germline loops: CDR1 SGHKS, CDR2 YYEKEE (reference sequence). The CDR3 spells CASSSPGFAETQYF. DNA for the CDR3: TGTGCCAGCAGCTCACCAGGGTTTGCGGAGACCCAGTACTTC.

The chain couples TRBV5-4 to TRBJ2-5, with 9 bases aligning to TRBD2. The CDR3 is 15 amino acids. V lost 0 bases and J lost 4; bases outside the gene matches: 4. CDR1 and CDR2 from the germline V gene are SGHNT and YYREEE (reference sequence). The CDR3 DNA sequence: TGTGCCAGCAGCTTGGTTGTAGCGGGAGTAGAGACCCAGTACTTC. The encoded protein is CASSLVVAGVETQYF.

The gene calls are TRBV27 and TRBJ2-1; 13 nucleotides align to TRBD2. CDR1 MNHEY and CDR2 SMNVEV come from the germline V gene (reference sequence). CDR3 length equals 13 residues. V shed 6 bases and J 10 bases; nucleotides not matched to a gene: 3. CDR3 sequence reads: CASRLTSGREQFF. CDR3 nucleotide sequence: TGTGCCAGCAGGCTGACTAGCGGGAGGGAGCAGTTCTTC.

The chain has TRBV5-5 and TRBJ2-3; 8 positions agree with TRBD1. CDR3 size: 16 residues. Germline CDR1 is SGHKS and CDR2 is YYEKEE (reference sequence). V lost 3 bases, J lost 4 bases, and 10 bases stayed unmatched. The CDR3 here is CASSSGTGSRADTQYF. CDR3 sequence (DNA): TGTGCCAGCAGCTCAGGGACAGGCAGTAGGGCAGATACGCAGTATTTT.

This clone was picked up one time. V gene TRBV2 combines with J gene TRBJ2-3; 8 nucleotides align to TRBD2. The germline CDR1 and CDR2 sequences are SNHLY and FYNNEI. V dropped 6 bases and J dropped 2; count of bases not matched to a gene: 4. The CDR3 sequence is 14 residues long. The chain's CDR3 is CASRGGLATDTQYF. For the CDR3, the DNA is TGTGCCAGCAGGGGAGGACTAGCCACAGATACGCAGTATTTT.

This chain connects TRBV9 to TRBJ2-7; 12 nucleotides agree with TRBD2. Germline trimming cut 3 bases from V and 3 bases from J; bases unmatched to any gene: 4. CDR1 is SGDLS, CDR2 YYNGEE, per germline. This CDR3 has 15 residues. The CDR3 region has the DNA TGTGCCAGCAGCGAGGGACTAGCGGGTGACTACGAGCAGTACTTC. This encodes CASSEGLAGDYEQYF. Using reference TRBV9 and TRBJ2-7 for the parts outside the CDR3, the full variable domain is DSGVTQTPKHLITATGQRVTLRCSPRSGDLSVYWYQQSLDQGLQFLIQYYNGEERAKGNILERFSAQQFPDLHSELNLSSLELGDSALYFCASSEGLAGDYEQYFGPGTRLTVT.

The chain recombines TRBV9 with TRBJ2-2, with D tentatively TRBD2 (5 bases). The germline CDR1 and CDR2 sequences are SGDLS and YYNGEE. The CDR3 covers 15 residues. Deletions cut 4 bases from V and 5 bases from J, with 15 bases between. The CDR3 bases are TGTGCCAGCAGCCCCCGGCCCTCGGGGACCGGGGAGCTGTTTTTT. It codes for CASSPRPSGTGELFF.

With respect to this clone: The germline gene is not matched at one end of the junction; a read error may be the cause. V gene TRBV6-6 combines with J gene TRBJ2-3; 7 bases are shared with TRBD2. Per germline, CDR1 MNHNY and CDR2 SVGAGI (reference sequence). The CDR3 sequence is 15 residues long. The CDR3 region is CASTYLLADTDTQYF. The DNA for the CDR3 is TGTGCCAGCACTTACCTCCTAGCGGACACAGATACGCAGTATTTT.

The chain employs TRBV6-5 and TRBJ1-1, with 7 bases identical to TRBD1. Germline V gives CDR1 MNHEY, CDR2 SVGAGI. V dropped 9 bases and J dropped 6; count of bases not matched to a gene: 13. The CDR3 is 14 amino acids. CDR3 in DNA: TGTGCCAGTCCCCCCGGGACAGAGTTACCTGAAGCTTTCTTT. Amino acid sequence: CASPPGTELPEAFF.

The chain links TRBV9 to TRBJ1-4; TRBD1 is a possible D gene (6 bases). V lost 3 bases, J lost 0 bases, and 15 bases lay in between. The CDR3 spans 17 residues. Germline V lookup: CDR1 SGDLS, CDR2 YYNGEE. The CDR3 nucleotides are TGTGCCAGCAGCGAGGGGGTGTCCTTTGCAACTAATGAAAAACTGTTTTTT. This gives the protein CASSEGVSFATNEKLFF.

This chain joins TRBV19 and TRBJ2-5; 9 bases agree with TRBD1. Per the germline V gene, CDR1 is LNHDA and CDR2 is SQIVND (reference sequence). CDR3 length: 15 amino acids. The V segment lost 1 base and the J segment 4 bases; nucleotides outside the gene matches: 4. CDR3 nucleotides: TGTGCCAGTAGTATAGGGGGACAGGGAATAGAGACCCAGTACTTC. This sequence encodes CASSIGGQGIETQYF.

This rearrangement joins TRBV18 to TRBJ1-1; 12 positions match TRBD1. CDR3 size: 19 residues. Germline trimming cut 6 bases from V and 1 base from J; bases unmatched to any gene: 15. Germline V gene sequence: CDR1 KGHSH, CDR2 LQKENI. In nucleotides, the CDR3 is TGTGCCAGCTCCCTTATGACCGGGACAGGGGGCTCAGGGAACACTGAAGCTTTCTTT. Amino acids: CASSLMTGTGGSGNTEAFF.

This CDR3 reads CASSWYRGQGYNEQFF. The CDR3 DNA follows: TGTGCCAGCAGTTGGTACAGGGGGCAGGGCTACAATGAGCAGTTCTTC. The chain couples TRBV27 to TRBJ2-1; 9 bases line up with TRBD1. J gave up 3 bases and V 4 bases, and 7 bases lay outside the gene matches. Germline V gene lookup returns CDR1 MNHEY and CDR2 SMNVEV (reference sequence). CDR3 length equals 16 residues.

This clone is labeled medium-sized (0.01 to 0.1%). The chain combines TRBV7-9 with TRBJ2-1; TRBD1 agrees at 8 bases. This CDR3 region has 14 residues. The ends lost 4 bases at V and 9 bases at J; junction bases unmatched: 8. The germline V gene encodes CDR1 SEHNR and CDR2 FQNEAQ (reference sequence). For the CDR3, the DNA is TGTGCCAGCAGCTCGACAGGGGACTTAAGTGAGCAGTTCTTC. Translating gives CASSSTGDLSEQFF.

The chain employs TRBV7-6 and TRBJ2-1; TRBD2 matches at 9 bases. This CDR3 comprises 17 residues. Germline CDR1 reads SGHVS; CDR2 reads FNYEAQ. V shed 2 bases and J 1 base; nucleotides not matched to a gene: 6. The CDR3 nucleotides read TGTGCCAGCAGCTTATTGGGTAGCGGGAGTTCCTACAATGAGCAGTTCTTC. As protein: CASSLLGSGSSYNEQFF.

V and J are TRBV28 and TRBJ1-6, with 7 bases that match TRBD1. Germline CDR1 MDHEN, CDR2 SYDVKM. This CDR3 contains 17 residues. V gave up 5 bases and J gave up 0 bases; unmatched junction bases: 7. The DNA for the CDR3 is TGTGCCAGCAGTATACCGGGACAGAGCTCCTATAATTCACCCCTCCACTTT. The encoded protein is CASSIPGQSSYNSPLHF.

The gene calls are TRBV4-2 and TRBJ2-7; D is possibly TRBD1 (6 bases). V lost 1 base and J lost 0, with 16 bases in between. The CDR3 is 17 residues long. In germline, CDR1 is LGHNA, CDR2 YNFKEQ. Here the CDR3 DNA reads TGTGCCAGCAGCCAAGGACAGGTCAGGGTCACCTCCTACGAGCAGTACTTC. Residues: CASSQGQVRVTSYEQYF.

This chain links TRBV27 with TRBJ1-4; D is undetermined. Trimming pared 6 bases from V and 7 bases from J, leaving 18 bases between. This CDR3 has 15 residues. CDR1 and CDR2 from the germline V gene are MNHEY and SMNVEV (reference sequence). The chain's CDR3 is CASRTGGERGEKLFF. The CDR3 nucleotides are TGTGCCAGCAGGACGGGAGGCGAACGGGGTGAAAAACTGTTTTTT.